The source of this T cell receptor (beta chain) is a study of blood T cell repertoires in COVID-19. Background on the study: From T cells, B-cell-depleted T cells, or PBMCs came the material, which was cDNA or gDNA.

Germline CDR1 is MNHNS and CDR2 is SASEGT. Unmatched junction bases numbered 4, after V lost 3 bases and J lost 1 base. The CDR3 is made up of 16 amino acids. As processed by the authors: By means of reference gene primer amplification, nucleated cell counts were estimated. Produced via immunoSEQ multiplex PCR; TCRdb's table is partial and in-frame only. D and trimming come from the DNA, and the V and J calls and clone size come from that table. The top ten clones hold over 6% of a sample with some 120,000 clones, almost 85% of them seen once. The V call is TRBV6-1, the J call TRBJ2-1; 9 bases are a match to TRBD1. The material sequenced was peripheral blood. This sequence was found in a man aged 65-85 years with active or convalescent COVID-19. CDR3: CASSDTGGGSYNEQFF. The CDR3 nucleotides are TGTGCCAGCAGTGATACAGGGGGCGGGTCCTACAATGAGCAGTTCTTC.